This entry lists 19 T cell receptor beta chains sequenced from one sample in a study of T cell changes during pregnancy in multiple sclerosis. Some clones are missing from TCRdb's copy, which holds only in-frame ones; the method was immunoSEQ multiplex PCR. The sample includes over 85,000 clones, 75% to 95% of them seen just once. The input for sequencing was peripheral blood, taken in the first trimester of pregnancy. The receptors derive from a female donor in good health, enrolled as a control in a pregnancy study.

The rearrangement joins TRBV7-9 to TRBJ1-6; no clear D gene. The length of the CDR3 is 13 residues. Germline V CDR1 and CDR2: SEHNR, FQNEAQ (reference sequence). The V gene lost 6 bases and the J gene lost 8 bases, with 11 bases spanning the gap. CDR3: CASSLKADSPLHF. In DNA form, the CDR3 reads TGTGCCAGCAGTTTAAAGGCGGATTCACCCCTCCACTTT. The variable domain in full, with the rest retrieved from reference TRBV7-9 and TRBJ1-6, is DTGVSQNPRHKITKRGQNVTFRCDPISEHNRLYWYRQTLGQGPEFLTYFQNEAQLEKSRLLSDRFSAERPKGSFSTLEIQRTEQGDSAMYLCASSLKADSPLHFGNGTRLTVT.

This chain uses TRBV5-8 with TRBJ2-2; D remains ambiguous. The germline gives CDR1 SGHTS, CDR2 YDEGEE. This CDR3 comprises 15 residues. V was shortened by 0 bases and J by 2 bases, with 8 bases between the two germline ends. In DNA form, the CDR3 reads TGTGCCAGCAGCTTGGTTCGGAGTAACACCGGGGAGCTGTTTTTT. Translated: CASSLVRSNTGELFF.

The V and J genes are TRBV30 and TRBJ1-6, with D unclear. Germline CDR1 reads GTSNPN; CDR2 reads SVGIG (reference sequence). The CDR3 has 12 residues. Trimming took off 7 bases at V and 7 bases at J, with 11 bases between the two ends. The CDR3 here is CAFRRENSPLHF. Written as DNA, the CDR3 is TGTGCCTTTCGACGGGAAAATTCACCCCTCCACTTT.

This clone was seen only a few times. V and J are TRBV9 and TRBJ1-1; tentatively, D is TRBD1 (6 bases). Germline assignment: CDR1 SGDLS and CDR2 YYNGEE. Trimming left V 4 bases short and J 0 bases short, with 13 bases between. The CDR3 spans 15 residues. The CDR3 here is CASSPGEGLNTEAFF. The CDR3 bases are TGTGCCAGCAGCCCAGGGGAGGGCCTGAACACTGAAGCTTTCTTT.

This clone was observed once. CDR3 in amino acids: CASSRGGDKIRGYTF. CDR3 coding DNA: TGCGCCAGCAGCAGAGGGGGGGACAAGATACGTGGCTACACCTTC. V is TRBV5-1 and J is TRBJ1-2; TRBD1 might be the D (6 bases). CDR3 length: 15 residues. Trimming pared 4 bases from V and 7 bases from J, leaving 20 bases between. The germline gives CDR1 SGHRS, CDR2 YFSETQ. Filled out from reference TRBV5-1 and TRBJ1-2, the complete variable domain reads KAGVTQTPRYLIKTRGQQVTLSCSPISGHRSVSWYQQTPGQGLQFLFEYFSETQRNKGNFPGRFSGRQFSNSRSEMNVSTLELGDSALYLCASSRGGDKIRGYTFGSGTRLTVV.

The J gene is TRBJ1-1, the V gene TRBV6-1, with D unclear. The CDR3 spans 15 residues. Germline loops: CDR1 MNHNS, CDR2 SASEGT. V was pared by 7 bases and J by 2 bases, with 17 bases between. The CDR3 nucleotides are TGTGCCAGCACCCCGTCTCGGCGGCTAAACACTGAAGCTTTCTTT. Translated: CASTPSRRLNTEAFF.

V gene TRBV7-9 combines with J gene TRBJ2-7; TRBD1 might be the D (5 bases). The CDR3 is made up of 14 amino acids. V was pared by 1 base and J by 6 bases, with 13 bases between. The germline gives CDR1 SEHNR, CDR2 FQNEAQ (reference sequence). This chain's CDR3 is CASSLEVRVSEQYF. The DNA of the CDR3 is TGTGCCAGCAGCTTAGAGGTCAGGGTAAGCGAGCAGTACTTC. The full variable domain, its missing parts supplied by reference TRBV7-9 and TRBJ2-7, is DTGVSQNPRHKITKRGQNVTFRCDPISEHNRLYWYRQTLGQGPEFLTYFQNEAQLEKSRLLSDRFSAERPKGSFSTLEIQRTEQGDSAMYLCASSLEVRVSEQYFGPGTRLTVT.

This clone was recorded a few times. This chain joins TRBV10-3 and TRBJ1-2, with 7 nucleotides matching TRBD1. V shed 6 bases and J 8 bases; nucleotides not matched to a gene: 9. Germline CDR1 ENHRY, CDR2 SYGVKD. The CDR3 has 13 amino acids. CDR3 DNA sequence: TGTGCCATCAGCTCGGGACAGTCGGGAGGCTACACCTTC. This codes for CAISSGQSGGYTF.

The J gene is TRBJ1-3, the V gene TRBV4-1; D may be TRBD1 (6 bases). Trimming removed 0 bases at V and 5 bases at J, with 23 bases between. The CDR3 consists of 19 residues. In germline, CDR1 is MGHRA, CDR2 YSYEKL. The DNA for the CDR3 is TGCGCCAGCAGCCAAGATACAAGCGTCGGGACACCTTATAGAAACACCATATATTTT. Translated, it gives CASSQDTSVGTPYRNTIYF.

The chain is built from TRBV11-3 and TRBJ1-1; D possibly corresponds to TRBD1 (6 bases). V gave up 0 bases and J gave up 10 bases, with 9 bases separating them. The CDR3 consists of 12 residues. Germline V gene lookup returns CDR1 SGHNT and CDR2 YENEEA. This CDR3 reads CASSLEGGPAFF. CDR3 bases: TGTGCCAGCAGCTTAGAGGGGGGGCCAGCTTTCTTT.

The rearrangement joins TRBV7-9 to TRBJ2-6; TRBD1 matches 9 bases. The germline gives CDR1 SEHNR, CDR2 FQNEAQ (reference sequence). J was trimmed by 4 bases and V by 5 bases; bases with no gene match: 12. The CDR3 consists of 18 residues. The CDR3 DNA follows: TGTGCCAGCAGCCCCATCCGGGACAGGGTTTCGGGGGCCAACGTCCTGACTTTC. Encoded protein: CASSPIRDRVSGANVLTF.

The chain carries TRBV28 and TRBJ1-2; TRBD1 is a possible D gene (5 bases). Germline loops: CDR1 MDHEN, CDR2 SYDVKM. V lost 8 bases and J 3 bases, leaving 7 bases between the germline ends. CDR3 size: 11 residues. CDR3 DNA sequence: TGTGCCAGCCAGGGTTACTATGGCTACACCTTC. It codes for CASQGYYGYTF.

V is TRBV4-3 and J is TRBJ2-2, with D perhaps matching TRBD1 (6 bases). V was clipped by 1 base and J by 8 bases, with 14 bases between them. CDR1 is LGHNA and CDR2 is YSLEER in the germline V gene. The CDR3 runs to 15 residues. This chain's CDR3 is CASSQARQGSGELFF. The CDR3 DNA reads as TGCGCCAGCAGCCAAGCCAGGCAGGGGAGTGGGGAGCTGTTTTTT.

This clone was picked up one time. The chain recombines TRBV7-9 with TRBJ2-4; D is unresolved. This CDR3 is built from 14 residues. CDR1 and CDR2 from the germline V gene are SEHNR and FQNEAQ (reference sequence). Trimming took off 4 bases at V and 1 base at J, with 8 bases between the two ends. For the CDR3, the DNA is TGTGCCAGCAGCTCAGCAGAGGCCAAAAACATTCAGTACTTC. This sequence encodes CASSSAEAKNIQYF. Supplemented by reference TRBV7-9 and TRBJ2-4, the full variable domain reads DTGVSQNPRHKITKRGQNVTFRCDPISEHNRLYWYRQTLGQGPEFLTYFQNEAQLEKSRLLSDRFSAERPKGSFSTLEIQRTEQGDSAMYLCASSSAEAKNIQYFGAGTRLSVL.

The chain links TRBV5-8 to TRBJ1-4; D perhaps matches TRBD1 (6 bases). Trimming pared 4 bases from V and 0 bases from J, leaving 13 bases between. In germline, CDR1 is SGHTS, CDR2 YDEGEE. The length of the CDR3 is 16 residues. CDR3 nucleotides: TGTGCCAGCAGCCTCGGACAGTCCACAACTAATGAAAAACTGTTTTTT. Its translation: CASSLGQSTTNEKLFF.

This chain connects TRBV7-2 to TRBJ1-1, with D perhaps matching TRBD1 (6 bases). The CDR3 contains 14 residues. CDR1 and CDR2 (germline): SGHTA, FQGNSA. Trimming pared 5 bases from V and 5 bases from J, leaving 15 bases between. CDR3 in amino acids: CASSPWGGRTEAFF. The CDR3 nucleotides read TGTGCCAGCAGCCCTTGGGGGGGGCGGACTGAAGCTTTCTTT.

The chain uses TRBV7-6 and TRBJ2-3; 9 nucleotides line up with TRBD2. J gave up 0 bases and V 2 bases, and 6 bases lay outside the gene matches. This CDR3 is 17 amino acids long. Germline values: CDR1 SGHVS, CDR2 FNYEAQ. The CDR3 sequence is CASSLLAGGTSTDTQYF. The CDR3 nucleotides read TGTGCCAGCAGCTTACTGGCGGGGGGGACTAGCACAGATACGCAGTATTTT. The variable domain in full, with the rest retrieved from reference TRBV7-6 and TRBJ2-3, is GAGVSQSPRYKVTKRGQDVALRCDPISGHVSLYWYRQALGQGPEFLTYFNYEAQQDKSGLPNDRFSAERPEGSISTLTIQRTEQRDSAMYRCASSLLAGGTSTDTQYFGPGTRLTVL.

The chain links TRBV4-3 to TRBJ2-3; 8 bases are shared with TRBD1. This CDR3 has 14 residues. CDR1 and CDR2 (germline): LGHNA, YSLEER. V dropped 7 bases and J dropped 5; count of bases not matched to a gene: 8. DNA for the CDR3: TGCGCCAGCACCACAGGGGGTGTAGGAGATACGCAGTATTTT. Translated: CASTTGGVGDTQYF.

This chain links TRBV5-4 with TRBJ2-1; 15 positions match TRBD2. CDR3 size: 15 residues. Germline V gives CDR1 SGHNT, CDR2 YYREEE (reference sequence). V trimming: 4 bases; J trimming: 8 bases; junction bases outside the gene matches: 4. CDR3 nucleotide sequence: TGTGCCAGCAGCCCGGGACTAGCGGGGGGAGATGAGCAGTTCTTC. This sequence encodes CASSPGLAGGDEQFF.